Shown below are 19 T cell receptor beta chains from a single sample sequenced in a study of blood T cell repertoires in COVID-19. The table came from immunoSEQ multiplex PCR; TCRdb's copy has only in-frame clones and leaves some out. The sample has more than 110,000 clones; approximately 85% are singletons. Sequencing was done on a sample of peripheral blood. The receptors stem from a man aged 50 to 59 with acute or convalescent COVID-19.

This chain uses TRBV5-4 with TRBJ1-1, with D possibly TRBD1 on 5 matching bases. In germline, CDR1 is SGHNT, CDR2 YYREEE (reference sequence). The CDR3 covers 13 residues. Trimming removed 4 bases at V and 0 bases at J, with 7 bases between. CDR3 nucleotides: TGTGCCAGCAGCGGACAACTGAACACTGAAGCTTTCTTT. Protein: CASSGQLNTEAFF.

The chain links TRBV28 to TRBJ2-7, with 7 bases lining up with TRBD2. J gave up 2 bases and V 5 bases, and 9 bases lay outside the gene matches. The CDR3 has 15 residues. Per germline, CDR1 MDHEN and CDR2 SYDVKM. CDR3 residues: CASSPGGSATYEQYF. The CDR3 region has the DNA TGTGCCAGCAGTCCCGGCGGGAGTGCAACCTACGAGCAGTACTTC.

The chain combines TRBV6-2 or TRBV6-3 with TRBJ2-7; weak D call: TRBD2 (6 bases). Trimming shortened V by 6 bases and J by 5 bases, and 17 bases separated the two germline ends. CDR3 length equals 14 residues. Per the germline V gene, CDR1 is MNHEY and CDR2 is SVGEGT. This CDR3 reads CASSRSSGVHEQYF. CDR3 sequence (DNA): TGTGCCAGCAGCCGGTCCTCGGGGGTTCACGAGCAGTACTTC.

V usage is TRBV28 and J usage is TRBJ1-5; D gene uncertain. This CDR3 contains 14 residues. The ends were cut back, 6 bases at V and 10 bases at J, with 19 bases in the middle. Germline V gives CDR1 MDHEN, CDR2 SYDVKM. For the CDR3, the DNA is TGTGCCAGCAGCCCCCGCGGCGAAGGACTTCCCCAGCATTTT. This sequence encodes CASSPRGEGLPQHF.

This clone occurred once. V usage is TRBV6-6 and J usage is TRBJ1-2, with 8 positions matching TRBD1. V shed 5 bases, J shed 2 bases, and the junction held 7 bases outside the gene matches. The germline V gene encodes CDR1 MNHNY and CDR2 SVGAGI (reference sequence). The CDR3 covers 15 residues. The CDR3 DNA follows: TGTGCCAGCAGTGCGGACAGGGTTGCCAACTATGGCTACACCTTC. Translation gives CASSADRVANYGYTF.

The V and J genes are TRBV5-8 and TRBJ2-7; 7 bases map to TRBD2. V lost 1 base, J lost 2 bases, and 9 bases stayed unmatched. CDR3 size: 16 residues. Looked up from germline, CDR1 is SGHTS and CDR2 is YDEGEE. The CDR3 loop reads CASSLSTGLLTYEQYF. The CDR3 bases are TGTGCCAGCAGCTTGTCCACGGGACTACTAACCTACGAGCAGTACTTC.

This chain joins TRBV18 and TRBJ2-1; no firm D call. This CDR3 spans 12 amino acids. CDR1 is KGHSH, CDR2 LQKENI, per germline. V lost 6 bases and J 7 bases, leaving 10 bases between the germline ends. As DNA, the CDR3 is TGTGCCAGCTCCCTCTATCAAAATGAGCAGTTCTTC. Its protein product is CASSLYQNEQFF.

The rearrangement links TRBV5-1 to TRBJ2-1, with 8 positions matching TRBD2. The CDR3 length is 16 residues. V lost 0 bases and J lost 2; bases outside the gene matches: 4. The germline V gene encodes CDR1 SGHRS and CDR2 YFSETQ. Here the CDR3 reads CASSLGTGGTYNEQFF. The CDR3 DNA reads as TGCGCCAGCAGCTTGGGAACGGGAGGGACCTACAATGAGCAGTTCTTC.

CDR3 nucleotide sequence: TGCGCCAGCAGCCGAGAACAGGAAGGAACCTCTGGGGCCAACGTCCTGACTTTC. Its protein is CASSREQEGTSGANVLTF. This chain uses TRBV5-1 with TRBJ2-6, with D perhaps matching TRBD1 (5 bases). The germline gives CDR1 SGHRS, CDR2 YFSETQ. The CDR3 runs to 18 residues. Trimming cost V 4 bases and J 0 bases, with 17 bases left between them. Full variable domain (outside the CDR3, taken from reference TRBV5-1 and TRBJ2-6): KAGVTQTPRYLIKTRGQQVTLSCSPISGHRSVSWYQQTPGQGLQFLFEYFSETQRNKGNFPGRFSGRQFSNSRSEMNVSTLELGDSALYLCASSREQEGTSGANVLTFGAGSRLTVL.

The chain couples TRBV7-9 to TRBJ2-2; a weak D match, TRBD1 (6 bases). Germline V gene sequence: CDR1 SEHNR, CDR2 FQNEAQ (reference sequence). The V end lost 5 bases, the J end lost 5 bases, and 12 bases lay between the germline ends. The length of the CDR3 is 14 residues. In DNA form, the CDR3 reads TGTGCCAGCAGCCGGGAAGGGGGAACCGGGGAGCTGTTTTTT. This codes for CASSREGGTGELFF.

As DNA, the CDR3 is TGTGCCAGTACAACAGGGACAGGACGGGGATGGTCTGAAGCTTTCTTT. It yields the protein CASTTGTGRGWSEAFF. The chain joins TRBV19 to TRBJ1-1, with 8 bases fitting TRBD1. V dropped 7 bases and J dropped 6; count of bases not matched to a gene: 16. Germline V gives CDR1 LNHDA, CDR2 SQIVND (reference sequence). This CDR3 region has 16 residues.

The CDR3 DNA follows: TGTGCCAGCAGCTGGGACAGGGGGTCAGGAAACACCATATATTTT. It specifies CASSWDRGSGNTIYF. V usage is TRBV5-4 and J usage is TRBJ1-3; 11 bases match TRBD1. The CDR3 consists of 15 residues. Germline values: CDR1 SGHNT, CDR2 YYREEE (reference sequence). Trimming at V came to 3 bases and at J to 4 bases, leaving 3 bases not matched to a gene.

The table lists this clone with a few counts. V is TRBV5-1 and J is TRBJ2-1, with a possible D match to TRBD2 (6 bases). The CDR3 extends over 15 amino acids. In germline, CDR1 is SGHRS, CDR2 YFSETQ. V lost 4 bases and J 0 bases, leaving 11 bases between the germline ends. The CDR3 loop reads CASSPRGSSYNEQFF. CDR3 DNA sequence: TGCGCCAGCAGCCCCCGGGGGAGCTCCTACAATGAGCAGTTCTTC.

This sequence joins TRBV7-9 and TRBJ1-4; a possible D gene is TRBD1 (5 bases). Trimming removed 6 bases at V and 7 bases at J, with 12 bases between. CDR1 SEHNR and CDR2 FQNEAQ come from the germline V gene (reference sequence). The CDR3 sequence is 13 residues long. CDR3 residues: CASRQAGPEKLFF. DNA of the CDR3: TGTGCCAGCAGACAGGCAGGGCCTGAAAAACTGTTTTTT.

The chain links TRBV15 to TRBJ1-5; TRBD1 matches 7 bases. Germline V gene data show CDR1 as LNHNV and CDR2 as YYDKDF (reference sequence). This CDR3 spans 15 amino acids. Trimming at V came to 4 bases and at J to 2 bases, leaving 5 bases not matched to a gene. CDR3 nucleotides: TGTGCCACCAGCACGTACAGGGGAGGCAATCAGCCCCAGCATTTT. This sequence encodes CATSTYRGGNQPQHF.

V is TRBV29-1 and J is TRBJ2-7, with D possibly matching TRBD2 (6 bases). The CDR3 totals 13 residues. Per germline, CDR1 SQVTM and CDR2 ANQGSEA. V dropped 6 bases and J dropped 0 bases, with 12 bases sitting between them. The CDR3 coding sequence is TGCAGCGTCCGGGACTGGAGCTCCTACGAGCAGTACTTC. It is translated as CSVRDWSSYEQYF.

The V and J genes are TRBV9 and TRBJ2-2; 9 bases are a match to TRBD2. Germline CDR1 reads SGDLS; CDR2 reads YYNGEE. The length of the CDR3 is 15 residues. V lost 2 bases and J lost 6; bases outside the gene matches: 5. The DNA of the CDR3 is TGTGCCAGCAGCGTGGCGGGAGGGCCGGCCGGGGAGCTGTTTTTT. It specifies CASSVAGGPAGELFF.

CDR3 coding DNA: TGTGCCAGCAGTTACTCCCCTACGGGAGGAGAGCTGTTTTTT. This encodes CASSYSPTGGELFF. V and J are TRBV6-5 and TRBJ2-2, with 7 bases that match TRBD2. The CDR3 runs to 14 residues. Germline assignment: CDR1 MNHEY and CDR2 SVGAGI. Trimming took 0 bases from V and 11 from J; bases not matched to a gene: 6.

This chain uses TRBV18 with TRBJ2-3; TRBD1 might be the D (6 bases). The CDR3 consists of 14 residues. V lost 4 bases to trimming and J lost 0 bases, with 8 bases between them. CDR1 is KGHSH, CDR2 LQKENI, per germline. The CDR3 region has the DNA TGTGCCAGCTCACTACAGGGCAGCACAGATACGCAGTATTTT. This sequence encodes CASSLQGSTDTQYF.